A selection of T cell receptor beta chains follows, all from one sample in a study of blood T cell repertoires in COVID-19. Repertoires were generated with immunoSEQ multiplex PCR, while TCRdb's copy carries only in-frame clones and drops some. Of about 300,000 clones in the sample, 75% to 90% are singletons; the top ten hold 2% to 3%. Source material: peripheral blood. These receptors all stem from a man aged 18 to 29 with active or convalescent COVID-19. CDR3s include the opening cysteine and the closing phenylalanine or tryptophan. D genes are given only for firm matches. Rows give clone size only sometimes, using once, few, many, or a class for an expanded clone.

clone_size: .; d_call: TRBD2; v_call: TRBV9; j_call: TRBJ2-1; cdr3_nt: TGTGCCAGCAGCGTAGGAGGGATCGGGGGGAACAATGAGCAGTTCTTC; cdr3_aa: CASSVGGIGGNNEQFF
clone_size: .; d_call: TRBD2; v_call: TRBV6-5; j_call: TRBJ2-1; cdr3_nt: TGTGCCAGCAGTTACGGCGGGGGGGCATATGAGCAGTTCTTC; cdr3_aa: CASSYGGGAYEQFF
clone_size: .; d_call: .; v_call: TRBV19; j_call: TRBJ1-1; cdr3_nt: TGTGCCAGTAGTACTGGGGAACAGGGAGAGGGCACTGAAGCTTTCTTT; cdr3_aa: CASSTGEQGEGTEAFF
clone_size: once; d_call: TRBD2; v_call: TRBV5-5; j_call: TRBJ2-3; cdr3_nt: TGTGCCAGCAGCTTCCGGGGGGGCCACATAGATACGCAGTATTTT; cdr3_aa: CASSFRGGHIDTQYF
clone_size: .; d_call: .; v_call: TRBV14; j_call: TRBJ1-1; cdr3_nt: TGTGCCAGCAGCCCATACTTGAACTCTGAAGCTTTCTTT; cdr3_aa: CASSPYLNSEAFF
clone_size: once; d_call: .; v_call: TRBV6-5; j_call: TRBJ1-1; cdr3_nt: TGTGCCAGCAGTTACGAAAAGGGGAGGGGGGCTTTCTTT; cdr3_aa: CASSYEKGRGAFF
clone_size: .; d_call: TRBD2; v_call: TRBV5-4; j_call: TRBJ2-3; cdr3_nt: TGTGCCAGCGGGGGACTAGCCAGTGCAGATACGCAGTATTTT; cdr3_aa: CASGGLASADTQYF
clone_size: .; d_call: TRBD2; v_call: TRBV5-1; j_call: TRBJ2-2; cdr3_nt: TGCGCCAGCAGCTTTAGCGGGAGTGGGGACACCGGGGAGCTGTTTTTT; cdr3_aa: CASSFSGSGDTGELFF
clone_size: many; d_call: .; v_call: TRBV3-1/TRBV3-2; j_call: TRBJ1-6; cdr3_nt: TGTGCCAGCAGCCAAGGACAGGATAATTCACCCCTCCACTTT; cdr3_aa: CASSQGQDNSPLHF
clone_size: .; d_call: .; v_call: TRBV20-1; j_call: TRBJ1-2; cdr3_nt: TGCAGTGTTTATTCTGGCTACACCTTC; cdr3_aa: CSVYSGYTF
clone_size: .; d_call: .; v_call: TRBV6-1; j_call: TRBJ2-1; cdr3_nt: TGTGCCAGCAGGGAGGGTGCCTACAATGAGCAGTTCTTC; cdr3_aa: CASREGAYNEQFF
clone_size: .; d_call: .; v_call: TRBV5-1; j_call: TRBJ2-1; cdr3_nt: TGCGCCAGCAGTATTCAGGGTCACAATGAGCAGTTCTTC; cdr3_aa: CASSIQGHNEQFF
clone_size: many; d_call: .; v_call: TRBV11-3; j_call: TRBJ2-1; cdr3_nt: TGTGCCAGCAGCTCGTCCTTTCTCGACAATGAGCAGTTCTTC; cdr3_aa: CASSSSFLDNEQFF
clone_size: .; d_call: TRBD1; v_call: TRBV6-6; j_call: TRBJ1-1; cdr3_nt: TGTGCCAGCAGTTACAGTGGGACAGCGAACACTGAAGCTTTCTTT; cdr3_aa: CASSYSGTANTEAFF
clone_size: .; d_call: TRBD2; v_call: TRBV7-9; j_call: TRBJ2-6; cdr3_nt: TGTGCCAGCAGCTCAACTAGCGGGGGACCGTCTGGGGCCAACGTCCTGACTTTC; cdr3_aa: CASSSTSGGPSGANVLTF
clone_size: .; d_call: TRBD2; v_call: TRBV28; j_call: TRBJ2-7; cdr3_nt: TGTGCCAGCAGCAAGCGGGAGGGCCTGTACGAGCAGTACTTC; cdr3_aa: CASSKREGLYEQYF
clone_size: .; d_call: TRBD1; v_call: TRBV27; j_call: TRBJ1-6; cdr3_nt: TGTGCCAGCAGTTTGGGACAGGTTAATTCACCCCTCCACTTT; cdr3_aa: CASSLGQVNSPLHF
clone_size: .; d_call: TRBD1; v_call: TRBV9; j_call: TRBJ2-5; cdr3_nt: TGTGCCAGCAGCTTCGGGACAGGGGGCGCAGGGGAGACCCAGTACTTC; cdr3_aa: CASSFGTGGAGETQYF
clone_size: .; d_call: TRBD2; v_call: TRBV4-1; j_call: TRBJ2-7; cdr3_nt: TGCGCCAGCAGCCGTCTGGGACTAGCGCAAGAGACAACCTACGAGCAGTACTTC; cdr3_aa: CASSRLGLAQETTYEQYF
clone_size: .; d_call: TRBD2; v_call: TRBV19; j_call: TRBJ2-7; cdr3_nt: TGTGCCACTCGGGACAGGGTTACTAGCGGGAGCTCCGAGCAGTACTTC; cdr3_aa: CATRDRVTSGSSEQYF
clone_size: few; d_call: .; v_call: TRBV6-2/TRBV6-3; j_call: TRBJ1-5; cdr3_nt: TGTGCCAGCAGTTACCGTGACTTCCAGCCCCAGCATTTT; cdr3_aa: CASSYRDFQPQHF
clone_size: .; d_call: .; v_call: TRBV19; j_call: TRBJ2-1; cdr3_nt: TGTGCCAGCGTCGAGGGGGATGAGCAGTTCTTC; cdr3_aa: CASVEGDEQFF
clone_size: many; d_call: .; v_call: TRBV12-1; j_call: TRBJ1-6; cdr3_nt: TGTGCCAGCAGCTTTGGAGACTGCAGCTCCTATAATTCACCCCTCCACTTT; cdr3_aa: CASSFGDCSSYNSPLHF
clone_size: .; d_call: TRBD1; v_call: TRBV5-8; j_call: TRBJ2-3; cdr3_nt: TGTGCCAGCAGCAAAGAGGGGGCGGCAGATACGCAGTATTTT; cdr3_aa: CASSKEGAADTQYF
clone_size: .; d_call: .; v_call: TRBV6-5; j_call: TRBJ1-2; cdr3_nt: TGTGCCAGCTCCATCTCCGCGGCCTATGGCTACACCTTC; cdr3_aa: CASSISAAYGYTF
clone_size: .; d_call: .; v_call: TRBV15; j_call: TRBJ1-1; cdr3_nt: TGTGCCACCAGCAGAGATCAGTTTTGGGAGGGGAGGAACACTGAAGCTTTCTTT; cdr3_aa: CATSRDQFWEGRNTEAFF
clone_size: .; d_call: TRBD1; v_call: TRBV25-1; j_call: TRBJ2-5; cdr3_nt: TGTGCCAGCAGTGACCCGACAGGGTTGGAGACCCAGTACTTC; cdr3_aa: CASSDPTGLETQYF
clone_size: .; d_call: TRBD2; v_call: TRBV19; j_call: TRBJ2-7; cdr3_nt: TGTGCCAGTAGTATAGCGGGGGGGCCCTACGAGCAGTACTTC; cdr3_aa: CASSIAGGPYEQYF
clone_size: .; d_call: TRBD1; v_call: TRBV6-2/TRBV6-3; j_call: TRBJ2-3; cdr3_nt: TGTGCCAGCAGTGTGTGGGACAGGGGAGTGACAGATACGCAGTATTTT; cdr3_aa: CASSVWDRGVTDTQYF
clone_size: .; d_call: TRBD1; v_call: TRBV7-6; j_call: TRBJ2-3; cdr3_nt: TGTGCCAGCAGCCCCTGGACAGGGAGCACAGATACGCAGTATTTT; cdr3_aa: CASSPWTGSTDTQYF
clone_size: .; d_call: .; v_call: TRBV7-9; j_call: TRBJ2-5; cdr3_nt: TGTGCCAGCAGCCACCCACCCAGGGAGACCCAGTACTTC; cdr3_aa: CASSHPPRETQYF
clone_size: .; d_call: TRBD1; v_call: TRBV10-3; j_call: TRBJ1-2; cdr3_nt: TGTGCCATCAGGCGGACAGGGACGGACTATGGCTACACCTTC; cdr3_aa: CAIRRTGTDYGYTF
clone_size: .; d_call: .; v_call: TRBV28; j_call: TRBJ1-5; cdr3_nt: TGTGCCAGCAGTTTTGACAGCCTCAATCAGCCCCAGCATTTT; cdr3_aa: CASSFDSLNQPQHF
clone_size: .; d_call: TRBD2; v_call: TRBV2; j_call: TRBJ2-3; cdr3_nt: TGTGCCAGCAGGACCGGGACTAGCGGGGCCTACACAGATACGCAGTATTTT; cdr3_aa: CASRTGTSGAYTDTQYF
clone_size: .; d_call: TRBD2; v_call: TRBV3-1/TRBV3-2; j_call: TRBJ2-1; cdr3_nt: TGTGCCAGCAGCCAAGGGACTAGCGGGGCAATCTACAATGAGCAGTTCTTC; cdr3_aa: CASSQGTSGAIYNEQFF
clone_size: .; d_call: TRBD2; v_call: TRBV11-2; j_call: TRBJ2-2; cdr3_nt: TGTGCCAGCAGCTTAGTAGTCGGGCTAGCGGAGTACACCGGGGAGCTGTTTTTT; cdr3_aa: CASSLVVGLAEYTGELFF
clone_size: .; d_call: .; v_call: TRBV2; j_call: TRBJ1-1; cdr3_nt: TGTGCCAGCAGTGGACAGACAGGGAACACTGAAGCTTTCTTT; cdr3_aa: CASSGQTGNTEAFF
clone_size: .; d_call: .; v_call: TRBV27; j_call: TRBJ2-2; cdr3_nt: TGTGCCAGCAGTTTAACAGGGCCCGGGGAGCTGTTTTTT; cdr3_aa: CASSLTGPGELFF
clone_size: .; d_call: TRBD2; v_call: TRBV27; j_call: TRBJ2-3; cdr3_nt: TGTGCCAGCCGATCCGGGGGGACTAAAGGTACGCAGTATTTT; cdr3_aa: CASRSGGTKGTQYF
clone_size: .; d_call: .; v_call: TRBV18; j_call: TRBJ2-2; cdr3_nt: TGTGCCAGCTCACCTAGGGGCGGGGAGCTGTTTTTT; cdr3_aa: CASSPRGGELFF
clone_size: .; d_call: .; v_call: TRBV13; j_call: TRBJ1-5; cdr3_nt: TGTGCCAGCAGCCTCACCCGGGGGGCTAGCAATCAGCCCCAGCATTTT; cdr3_aa: CASSLTRGASNQPQHF
clone_size: .; d_call: .; v_call: TRBV2; j_call: TRBJ1-1; cdr3_nt: TGTGCCAGCAGTGAAGCTAGAGGGATGAACACTGAAGCTTTCTTT; cdr3_aa: CASSEARGMNTEAFF